The 27 T cell receptor beta chains below were found in one sample sequenced in a study of long-term antiretroviral therapy in people with HIV. The immunoSEQ assay was v3.0, run at survey level. Profiling relied on immunoSEQ multiplex PCR, and the TCRdb table lists in-frame clones only, not all of them. The sample holds around 35,000 clones; 65% to 85% are singletons and the top ten take approximately 8%. The sample was unsorted PBMCs, taken 3.1 years after starting antiretroviral therapy. The receptors come from a woman aged 50 to 65 with HIV.

The V and J genes are TRBV19 and TRBJ1-1; D is perhaps TRBD1 (5 bases). V gave up 6 bases and J gave up 6 bases, with 14 bases separating them. This CDR3 comprises 13 residues. Germline CDR1 is LNHDA and CDR2 is SQIVND (reference sequence). CDR3 amino acids: CASRPEGRAEAFF. The CDR3 DNA sequence: TGTGCCAGTAGGCCAGAGGGCAGGGCTGAAGCTTTCTTT.

Relative to its sample, this clone is large. This chain joins TRBV18 and TRBJ1-5, with a weak D call TRBD1 (5 bases). Germline V gene sequence: CDR1 KGHSH, CDR2 LQKENI. This CDR3 has 12 amino acids. Trimming left V 0 bases short and J 9 bases short, with 6 bases between. The CDR3 protein is CASSPPGGPQHF. The CDR3 bases are TGTGCCAGCTCACCACCGGGGGGGCCCCAGCATTTT. Supplemented by reference TRBV18 and TRBJ1-5, the full variable domain reads NAGVMQNPRHLVRRRGQEARLRCSPMKGHSHVYWYRQLPEEGLKFMVYLQKENIIDESGMPKERFSAEFPKEGPSILRIQQVVRGDSAAYFCASSPPGGPQHFGDGTRLSIL.

This clone was observed once. The genes are TRBV5-1 and TRBJ1-1, with TRBD1 as a possible D gene (5 bases). V was clipped by 0 bases and J by 3 bases, with 15 bases between them. CDR3 length: 16 residues. Germline CDR1 SGHRS, CDR2 YFSETQ. CDR3 protein: CASSLGQGSVYTEAFF. The DNA of the CDR3 is TGCGCCAGCAGCTTGGGGCAGGGCAGTGTGTACACTGAAGCTTTCTTT.

This clone has a handful of counts. The chain couples TRBV5-1 to TRBJ1-2; D call uncertain. V was trimmed by 3 bases and J by 7 bases, leaving 10 bases between them. CDR3 length equals 12 residues. The germline CDR1 and CDR2 sequences are SGHRS and YFSETQ. The CDR3 reads CASSSDRGGYTF. In DNA form, the CDR3 reads TGCGCCAGCAGCTCTGACCGGGGTGGCTACACCTTC. The full variable domain, its missing parts supplied by reference TRBV5-1 and TRBJ1-2, is KAGVTQTPRYLIKTRGQQVTLSCSPISGHRSVSWYQQTPGQGLQFLFEYFSETQRNKGNFPGRFSGRQFSNSRSEMNVSTLELGDSALYLCASSSDRGGYTFGSGTRLTVV.

This clone showed up just once. The rearrangement joins TRBV7-8 to TRBJ2-3, with TRBD1 matching 10 bases. Germline loops: CDR1 SGHVS, CDR2 FQNEAQ. V was pared by 2 bases and J by 5 bases, with 13 bases of the junction left unmatched. The length of the CDR3 is 18 residues. Here the CDR3 DNA reads TGTGCCAGCAGCTTACCCCTCGATGAGACAGGGGGCAGAGATACGCAGTATTTT. Residues: CASSLPLDETGGRDTQYF.

This clone was found once. The gene calls are TRBV19 and TRBJ1-4; D uncertain. The CDR3 loop spans 16 amino acids. The ends were cut back, 0 bases at V and 6 bases at J, with 14 bases in the middle. The germline gives CDR1 LNHDA, CDR2 SQIVND (reference sequence). CDR3 bases: TGTGCCAGTAGTATAGATGGCCCTACAATCGATGAAAAACTGTTTTTT. Protein product: CASSIDGPTIDEKLFF.

The genes are TRBV5-1 and TRBJ2-1; 12 nucleotides align to TRBD2. The V and J ends lost 4 bases and 5 bases, in that order; junction bases with no gene match: 4. Looked up from germline, CDR1 is SGHRS and CDR2 is YFSETQ. This CDR3 is built from 15 residues. The CDR3 here is CASSATSGGHNEQFF. CDR3 nucleotides: TGCGCCAGCAGCGCGACTAGCGGGGGTCACAATGAGCAGTTCTTC.

This chain uses TRBV4-2 with TRBJ2-2; D gene ambiguous. Trimming cost V 1 base and J 0 bases, with 9 bases left between them. The CDR3 runs to 16 residues. Germline assignment: CDR1 LGHNA and CDR2 YNFKEQ. In DNA, the CDR3 is TGTGCCAGCAGCCAAGGTGTGGTAGCGAACACCGGGGAGCTGTTTTTT. Its translation is CASSQGVVANTGELFF.

This chain joins TRBV2 and TRBJ2-1; 12 nucleotides align to TRBD2. Germline-derived CDR1 and CDR2 are SNHLY and FYNNEI. The CDR3 loop spans 15 amino acids. Trimming took 4 bases from V and 9 from J; bases not matched to a gene: 7. CDR3 region: CASSGLAGASFEQFF. As DNA, the CDR3 is TGTGCCAGCAGTGGACTAGCGGGGGCCTCCTTTGAGCAGTTCTTC.

This clone was observed a few times. The CDR3 protein is CASAGEDQPQHF. In nucleotides, the CDR3 is TGTGCCAGCGCAGGGGAGGATCAGCCCCAGCATTTT. V usage is TRBV7-9 and J usage is TRBJ1-5, with a tentative D call TRBD1 (6 bases). Germline values: CDR1 SEHNR, CDR2 FQNEAQ (reference sequence). V was clipped by 8 bases and J by 5 bases, with 10 bases between them. This CDR3 has 12 residues.

The V gene is TRBV7-9, the J gene TRBJ2-3; D is unclear. The ends were cut back, 5 bases at V and 5 bases at J, with 11 bases in the middle. Germline loops: CDR1 SEHNR, CDR2 FQNEAQ (reference sequence). The CDR3 is made up of 13 amino acids. This CDR3 reads CASSVVEIDTQYF. The CDR3 nucleotides are TGTGCCAGCAGCGTAGTAGAGATAGATACGCAGTATTTT.

The rearrangement uses TRBV6-5 and TRBJ1-6; a possible D gene is TRBD1 (5 bases). CDR1 MNHEY and CDR2 SVGAGI come from the germline V gene. The CDR3 is 14 amino acids. The V and J ends lost 2 bases and 7 bases respectively, with 9 bases between them. CDR3 nucleotides: TGTGCCAGCAGTTACGACAGAAGAAATTCACCCCTCCACTTT. It yields the protein CASSYDRRNSPLHF.

The chain joins TRBV18 to TRBJ1-1; D remains unclear. The CDR3 covers 13 residues. V lost 2 bases to trimming and J lost 3 bases, with 7 bases between them. Germline CDR1 is KGHSH and CDR2 is LQKENI. This chain's CDR3 is CASSPRADTEAFF. The CDR3 bases are TGTGCCAGCTCACCAAGGGCGGACACTGAAGCTTTCTTT.

This chain links TRBV18 with TRBJ2-3; the D is unclear. CDR1 KGHSH and CDR2 LQKENI come from the germline V gene. The CDR3 totals 14 residues. V lost 0 bases and J lost 3, with 7 bases in between. This chain's CDR3 is CASSPPSSTDTQYF. CDR3 nucleotide sequence: TGTGCCAGCTCACCACCGAGTAGTACAGATACGCAGTATTTT.

The chain recombines TRBV7-3 with TRBJ1-2; D may be TRBD1 (6 bases). The germline V gene encodes CDR1 SGHTA and CDR2 FQGTGA. The CDR3 is 13 residues long. Trimming stripped 3 bases from V and 4 bases from J, with 9 bases between. CDR3 nucleotides: TGTGCCAGCAGCTTCCAGGGGTTCTATGGCTACACCTTC. It specifies CASSFQGFYGYTF.

V gene TRBV9 combines with J gene TRBJ2-1; 7 positions match TRBD1. Germline CDR1 reads SGDLS; CDR2 reads YYNGEE. CDR3 length equals 20 residues. The V gene end was trimmed by 0 bases and the J gene end by 3 bases; junction bases not matched to a gene: 18. The CDR3 is CASSVATGVGTGQNYNEQFF. The CDR3 nucleotides are TGTGCCAGCAGCGTAGCTACAGGTGTGGGTACGGGACAGAACTACAATGAGCAGTTCTTC.

The chain is built from TRBV9 and TRBJ1-1; D gene unclear. V was pared by 0 bases and J by 2 bases, with 8 bases between. This CDR3 has 14 residues. CDR1 SGDLS and CDR2 YYNGEE come from the germline V gene. The CDR3 DNA reads TGTGCCAGCAGCGTAGCTTCACAAAACACTGAAGCTTTCTTT. Translation gives CASSVASQNTEAFF. Looking up the rest from reference TRBV9 and TRBJ1-1 gives the full variable domain: DSGVTQTPKHLITATGQRVTLRCSPRSGDLSVYWYQQSLDQGLQFLIQYYNGEERAKGNILERFSAQQFPDLHSELNLSSLELGDSALYFCASSVASQNTEAFFGQGTRLTVV.

The chain uses TRBV5-1 and TRBJ2-3; TRBD1 aligns across 7 bases. Germline trimming cut 4 bases from V and 4 bases from J; bases unmatched to any gene: 9. The CDR3 covers 15 residues. The germline V gene encodes CDR1 SGHRS and CDR2 YFSETQ. Written as DNA, the CDR3 is TGCGCCAGCAGCCCTATAGGACAGGCCCCAGATACGCAGTATTTT. Protein product: CASSPIGQAPDTQYF.

For the CDR3, the DNA is TGCGCCAGCAGCCCGGACAGGGCGAACACTGAAGCTTTCTTT. This translates into CASSPDRANTEAFF. This chain links TRBV5-1 with TRBJ1-1; TRBD1 matches 8 bases. Per germline, CDR1 SGHRS and CDR2 YFSETQ. V lost 4 bases and J lost 1; bases outside the gene matches: 3. The CDR3 contains 14 residues.

This chain links TRBV6-1 with TRBJ1-5, with D uncertain. This CDR3 comprises 15 residues. V was cut by 3 bases and J by 7 bases, with 16 bases left in between. Germline V CDR1 and CDR2: MNHNS, SASEGT. The DNA for the CDR3 is TGTGCCAGCAGTGACTTCACCGGGGTAGGGCAGCCCCAGCATTTT. Amino acids: CASSDFTGVGQPQHF.

This clone was observed a single time. The chain is built from TRBV30 and TRBJ2-7; the match to TRBD1 covers 10 bases. V lost 8 bases and J lost 7; bases outside the gene matches: 11. Germline values: CDR1 GTSNPN, CDR2 SVGIG (reference sequence). The CDR3 extends over 13 amino acids. The CDR3 protein is CARTGTGVGEQYF. The DNA for the CDR3 is TGTGCCAGAACCGGGACAGGGGTCGGTGAGCAGTACTTC.

The gene calls are TRBV5-8 and TRBJ1-1; possibly TRBD1 for D (6 bases). V gave up 5 bases and J gave up 2 bases, with 16 bases separating them. CDR1 SGHTS and CDR2 YDEGEE come from the germline V gene. CDR3 size: 15 residues. CDR3 nucleotide sequence: TGTGCCAGCAGTTCTACAGGGTTCCTAAACACTGAAGCTTTCTTT. It codes for CASSSTGFLNTEAFF.

J is TRBJ2-6 and V is TRBV4-1; the D gene could be TRBD1 or TRBD2 (5 bases each). CDR3 size: 18 residues. Per germline, CDR1 MGHRA and CDR2 YSYEKL. The germline V and J ends were trimmed by 4 bases and 0 bases, with 16 bases remaining between them. The CDR3: CASSPDRGTSSGANVLTF. In DNA form, the CDR3 reads TGCGCCAGCAGCCCTGACAGAGGAACTAGCTCTGGGGCCAACGTCCTGACTTTC.

The genes are TRBV19 and TRBJ1-2, with D perhaps TRBD1 (5 bases). Germline CDR1 reads LNHDA; CDR2 reads SQIVND (reference sequence). The CDR3 contains 17 residues. V was trimmed by 2 bases and J by 7 bases, leaving 23 bases between them. The CDR3 region has the DNA TGTGCCAGTAGTATACACCTGGGCAGGGCCGATTTTGGTGGCTACACCTTC. Translation gives CASSIHLGRADFGGYTF.

The gene calls are TRBV4-1 and TRBJ1-1, with TRBD1 identical over 11 bases. The CDR3 totals 15 residues. The germline CDR1 and CDR2 sequences are MGHRA and YSYEKL. J gave up 6 bases and V 4 bases, and 7 bases lay outside the gene matches. The CDR3 loop is CASSLRTGGLSEAFF. The CDR3 coding sequence is TGCGCCAGCAGCCTAAGGACAGGGGGCTTATCTGAAGCTTTCTTT.

The gene calls are TRBV6-5 and TRBJ1-4; no clear D. From germline, CDR1 is MNHEY and CDR2 SVGAGI. Trimming pared 0 bases from V and 5 bases from J, leaving 7 bases between. This CDR3 has 14 residues. Written as DNA, the CDR3 is TGTGCCAGCAGTTACTCCGGGCCCAATGAAAAACTGTTTTTT. Its protein is CASSYSGPNEKLFF.

The chain uses TRBV12-5 and TRBJ2-3; a possible D gene is TRBD2 (6 bases). Trimming removed 5 bases at V and 0 bases at J, with 12 bases between. Looked up from germline, CDR1 is LGHNT and CDR2 is FRNRAP. CDR3 length: 15 residues. This CDR3 reads CASGPPGLSTDTQYF. Here the CDR3 DNA reads TGTGCTAGTGGTCCACCGGGACTGAGCACAGATACGCAGTATTTT.